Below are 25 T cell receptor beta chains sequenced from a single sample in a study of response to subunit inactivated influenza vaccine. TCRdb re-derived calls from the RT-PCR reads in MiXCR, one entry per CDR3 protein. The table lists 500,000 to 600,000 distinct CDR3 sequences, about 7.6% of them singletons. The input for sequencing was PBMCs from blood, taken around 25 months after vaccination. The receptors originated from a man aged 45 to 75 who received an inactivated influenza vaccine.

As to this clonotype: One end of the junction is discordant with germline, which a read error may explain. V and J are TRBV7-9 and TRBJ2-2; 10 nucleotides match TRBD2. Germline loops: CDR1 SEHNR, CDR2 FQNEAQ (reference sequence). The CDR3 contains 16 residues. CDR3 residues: CASSLNPGTSDGGLFF. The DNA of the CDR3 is TGTGCCAGCAGCTTAAATCCAGGGACTAGCGACGGGGGGCTGTTTTTT.

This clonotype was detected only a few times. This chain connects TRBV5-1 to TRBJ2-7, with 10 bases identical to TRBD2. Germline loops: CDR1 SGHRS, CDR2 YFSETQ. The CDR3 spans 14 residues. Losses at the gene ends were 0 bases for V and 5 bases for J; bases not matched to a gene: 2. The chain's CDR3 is CASSLASGGHEQYF. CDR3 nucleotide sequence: TGCGCCAGCAGCTTGGCTAGCGGGGGACACGAGCAGTACTTC.

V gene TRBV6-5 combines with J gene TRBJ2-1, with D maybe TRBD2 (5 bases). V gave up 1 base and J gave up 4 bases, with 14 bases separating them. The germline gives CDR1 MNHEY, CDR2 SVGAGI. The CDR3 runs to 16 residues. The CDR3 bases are TGTGCCAGCAGTTACTGGGCAGGACCGGGGTACAATGAGCAGTTCTTC. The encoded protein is CASSYWAGPGYNEQFF.

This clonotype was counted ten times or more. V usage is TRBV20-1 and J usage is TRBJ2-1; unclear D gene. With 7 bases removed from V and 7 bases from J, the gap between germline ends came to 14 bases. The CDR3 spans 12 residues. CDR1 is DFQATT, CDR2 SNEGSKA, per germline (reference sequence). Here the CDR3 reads CSGEAPMNEQFF. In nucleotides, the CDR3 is TGCAGTGGAGAGGCCCCGATGAATGAGCAGTTCTTC.

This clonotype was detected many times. The CDR3 loop is CASSLEGQGIYEQYF. In nucleotides, the CDR3 is TGTGCCAGCAGCTTAGAAGGACAGGGTATCTACGAGCAGTACTTC. The chain joins TRBV7-8 to TRBJ2-7; 8 positions agree with TRBD1. The CDR3 loop spans 15 amino acids. Trimming removed 1 base from V and 3 bases from J; junction bases left unmatched: 5. Germline assignment: CDR1 SGHVS and CDR2 FQNEAQ.

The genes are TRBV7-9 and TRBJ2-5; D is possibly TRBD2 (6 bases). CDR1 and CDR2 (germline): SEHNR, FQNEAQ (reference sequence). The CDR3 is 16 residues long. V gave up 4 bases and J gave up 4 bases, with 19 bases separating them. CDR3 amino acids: CASSSGRGTAGETQYF. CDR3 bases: TGTGCCAGCAGCTCCGGACGGGGGACGGCAGGAGAGACCCAGTACTTC.

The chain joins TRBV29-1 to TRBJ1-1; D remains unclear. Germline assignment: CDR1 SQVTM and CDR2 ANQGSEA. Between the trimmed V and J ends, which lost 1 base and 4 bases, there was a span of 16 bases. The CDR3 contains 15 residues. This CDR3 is CSVEGWVLGGTEAFF. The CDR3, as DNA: TGCAGCGTTGAAGGGTGGGTATTGGGAGGCACTGAAGCTTTCTTT.

The CDR3: CASSLDRGEFF. In DNA, the CDR3 is TGTGCCAGCAGCTTAGACAGGGGGGAGTTCTTC. This chain connects TRBV7-9 to TRBJ2-1, with TRBD1 identical over 8 bases. CDR1 is SEHNR and CDR2 is FQNEAQ in the germline V gene (reference sequence). With V trimmed by 1 base and J by 14 bases, 1 base remained unmatched. This CDR3 has 11 amino acids.

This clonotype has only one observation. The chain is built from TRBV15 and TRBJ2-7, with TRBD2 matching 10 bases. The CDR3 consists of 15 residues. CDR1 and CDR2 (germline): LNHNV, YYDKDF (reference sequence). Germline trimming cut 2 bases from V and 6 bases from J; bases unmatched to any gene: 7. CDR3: CATSRRPGLAFEQYF. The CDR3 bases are TGTGCCACCAGCAGAAGACCGGGACTAGCGTTCGAGCAGTACTTC. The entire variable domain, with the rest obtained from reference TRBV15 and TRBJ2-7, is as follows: DAMVIQNPRYQVTQFGKPVTLSCSQTLNHNVMYWYQQKSSQAPKLLFHYYDKDFNNEADTPDNFQSRRPNTSFCFLDIRSPGLGDTAMYLCATSRRPGLAFEQYFGPGTRLTVT.

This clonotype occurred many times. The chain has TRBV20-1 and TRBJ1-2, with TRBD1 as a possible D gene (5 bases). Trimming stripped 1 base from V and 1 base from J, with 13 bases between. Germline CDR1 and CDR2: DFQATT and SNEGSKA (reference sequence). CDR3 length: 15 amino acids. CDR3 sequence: CSARAGTGFNYGYTF. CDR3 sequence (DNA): TGCAGTGCTAGAGCGGGGACGGGATTTAACTATGGCTACACCTTC.

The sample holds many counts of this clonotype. Here the CDR3 DNA reads TGCAGTGCTGGACTAGCGGGAAGCTCCTACGAGCAGTACTTC. Amino acid sequence: CSAGLAGSSYEQYF. The chain combines TRBV20-1 with TRBJ2-7, with 12 nucleotides matching TRBD2. Germline V gives CDR1 DFQATT, CDR2 SNEGSKA (reference sequence). CDR3 length: 14 residues. With 5 bases clipped from V and 0 bases from J, the junction kept 2 bases outside the gene matches.

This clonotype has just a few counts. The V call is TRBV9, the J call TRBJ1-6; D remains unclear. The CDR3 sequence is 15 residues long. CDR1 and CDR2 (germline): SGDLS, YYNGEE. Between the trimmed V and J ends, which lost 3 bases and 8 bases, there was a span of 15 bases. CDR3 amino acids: CASSASNFQDSPLHF. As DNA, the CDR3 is TGTGCCAGCAGCGCGAGCAACTTCCAGGATTCACCCCTCCACTTT.

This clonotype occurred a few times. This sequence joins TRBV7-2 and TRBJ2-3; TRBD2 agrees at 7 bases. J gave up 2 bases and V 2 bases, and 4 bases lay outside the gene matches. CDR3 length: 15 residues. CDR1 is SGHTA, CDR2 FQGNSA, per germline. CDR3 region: CASSLRRGITDTQYF. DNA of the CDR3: TGTGCCAGCAGCTTAAGGCGGGGGATCACAGATACGCAGTATTTT.

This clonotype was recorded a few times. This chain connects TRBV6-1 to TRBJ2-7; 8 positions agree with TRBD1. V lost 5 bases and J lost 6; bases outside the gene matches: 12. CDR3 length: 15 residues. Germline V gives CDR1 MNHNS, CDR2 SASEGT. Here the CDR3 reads CASSTGQGALGEQYF. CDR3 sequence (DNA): TGTGCCAGCAGTACCGGACAGGGCGCCCTGGGCGAGCAGTACTTC.

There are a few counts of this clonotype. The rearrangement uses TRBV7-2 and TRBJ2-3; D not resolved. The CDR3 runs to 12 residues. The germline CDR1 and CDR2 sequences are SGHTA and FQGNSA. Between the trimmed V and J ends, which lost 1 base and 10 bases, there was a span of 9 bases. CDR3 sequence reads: CASSLDLGPQYF. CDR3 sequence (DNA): TGTGCCAGCAGCTTAGATCTAGGGCCGCAGTATTTT.

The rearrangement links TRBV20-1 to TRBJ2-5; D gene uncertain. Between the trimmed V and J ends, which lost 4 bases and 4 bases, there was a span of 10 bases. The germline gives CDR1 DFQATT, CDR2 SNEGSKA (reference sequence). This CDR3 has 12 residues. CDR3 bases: TGCAGTGCTACTAGGATCGCAGAGACCCAGTACTTC. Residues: CSATRIAETQYF.

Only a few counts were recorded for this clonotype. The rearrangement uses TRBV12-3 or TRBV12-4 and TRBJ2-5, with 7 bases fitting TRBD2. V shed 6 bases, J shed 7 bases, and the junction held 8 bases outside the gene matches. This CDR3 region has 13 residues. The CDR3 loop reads CASSLAVQGTQYF. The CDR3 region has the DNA TGTGCCAGCAGCCTAGCGGTTCAGGGGACCCAGTACTTC.

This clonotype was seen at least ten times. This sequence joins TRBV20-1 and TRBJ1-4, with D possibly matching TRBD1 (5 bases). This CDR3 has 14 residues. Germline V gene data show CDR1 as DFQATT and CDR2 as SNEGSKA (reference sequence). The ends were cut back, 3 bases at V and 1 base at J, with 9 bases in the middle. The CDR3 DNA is TGCAGTGCTAGGGGTACAGGAACTAATGAAAAACTGTTTTTT. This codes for CSARGTGTNEKLFF.

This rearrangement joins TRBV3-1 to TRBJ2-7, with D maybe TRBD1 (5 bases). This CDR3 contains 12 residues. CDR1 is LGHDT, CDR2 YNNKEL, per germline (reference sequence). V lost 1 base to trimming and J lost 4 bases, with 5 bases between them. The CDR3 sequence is CASSQAGYEQYF. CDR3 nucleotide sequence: TGTGCCAGCAGCCAAGCAGGGTACGAGCAGTACTTC.

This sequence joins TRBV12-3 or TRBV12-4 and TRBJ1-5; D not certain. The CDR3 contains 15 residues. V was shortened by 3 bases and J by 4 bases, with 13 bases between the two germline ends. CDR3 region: CASSLSPDLNQPQHF. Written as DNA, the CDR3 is TGTGCCAGCAGTTTGAGTCCGGACCTTAATCAGCCCCAGCATTTT.

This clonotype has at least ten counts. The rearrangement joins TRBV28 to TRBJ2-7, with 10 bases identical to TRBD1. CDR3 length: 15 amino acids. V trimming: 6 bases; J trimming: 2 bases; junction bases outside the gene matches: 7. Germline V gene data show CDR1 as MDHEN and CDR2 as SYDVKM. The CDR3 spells CASSDPGTGAYEQYF. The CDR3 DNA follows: TGTGCCAGCAGCGATCCCGGGACAGGGGCCTACGAGCAGTACTTC.

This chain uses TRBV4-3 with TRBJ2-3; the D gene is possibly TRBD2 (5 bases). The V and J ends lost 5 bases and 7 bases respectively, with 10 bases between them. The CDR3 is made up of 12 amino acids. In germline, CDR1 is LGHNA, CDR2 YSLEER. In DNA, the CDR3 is TGCGCCAGCAGCGACTACGGTCATACGCAGTATTTT. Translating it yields CASSDYGHTQYF.

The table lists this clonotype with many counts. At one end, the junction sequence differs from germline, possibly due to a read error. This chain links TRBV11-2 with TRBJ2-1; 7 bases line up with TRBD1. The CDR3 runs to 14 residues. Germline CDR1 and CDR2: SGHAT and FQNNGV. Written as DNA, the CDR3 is TGTGCCAGCAGCCGCGAACGACTGGGGACAGTTACGCTCTTC. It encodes CASSRERLGTVTLF.

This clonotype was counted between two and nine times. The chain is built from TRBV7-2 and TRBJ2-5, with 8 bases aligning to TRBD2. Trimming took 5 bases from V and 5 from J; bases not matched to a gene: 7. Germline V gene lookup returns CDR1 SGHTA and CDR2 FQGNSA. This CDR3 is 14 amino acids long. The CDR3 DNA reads TGTGCCAGCAGCGCCCCCCCGGGGGGGGAGACCCAGTACTTC. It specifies CASSAPPGGETQYF.

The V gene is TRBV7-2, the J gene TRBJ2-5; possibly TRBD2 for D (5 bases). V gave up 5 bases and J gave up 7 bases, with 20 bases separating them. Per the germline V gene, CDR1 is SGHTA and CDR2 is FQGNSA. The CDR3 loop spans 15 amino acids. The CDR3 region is CASSTGTRVGGTQYF. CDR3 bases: TGTGCCAGCAGCACTGGAACACGAGTCGGAGGGACCCAGTACTTC.